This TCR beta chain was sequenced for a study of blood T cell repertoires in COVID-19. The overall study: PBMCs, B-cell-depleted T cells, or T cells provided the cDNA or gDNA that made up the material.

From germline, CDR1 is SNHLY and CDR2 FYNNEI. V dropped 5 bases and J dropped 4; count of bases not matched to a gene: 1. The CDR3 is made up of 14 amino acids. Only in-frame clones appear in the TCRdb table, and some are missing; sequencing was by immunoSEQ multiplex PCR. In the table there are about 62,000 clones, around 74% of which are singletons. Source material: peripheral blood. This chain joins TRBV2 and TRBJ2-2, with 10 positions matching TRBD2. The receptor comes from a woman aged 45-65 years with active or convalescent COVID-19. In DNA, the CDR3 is TGTGCCAGCAGTCGACTAGCGGGCACCGGGGAGCTGTTTTTT. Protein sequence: CASSRLAGTGELFF.